This T cell receptor (beta chain) was observed in a study of immune heterogeneity within non-small cell lung tumors. Overall study: Of the tumors, several were squamous cell, roughly 10 non-squamous, and 1 not otherwise specified. General study findings and limits: Dominant CDR3 beta clonotypes repeated across a patient's tumor loci, while different loci held unique high-frequency clones. High-frequency T-cell receptor beta clonotypes differed largely between individual patients.

The authors used 550 to 750 ng of bulk tumor genomic DNA per sample as template. Biopsy collection occurred during surgery, with several far-apart biopsies per primary tumor. These patients got curative surgery after being newly diagnosed with untreated non-small cell lung cancer. Donation came from patients with newly diagnosed non-small cell lung cancer who were having surgery with curative intent. The CDR3 is made up of 13 amino acids. Germline V gene data show CDR1 as LGHNA and CDR2 as YNFKEQ. Trimming removed 2 bases from V and 5 bases from J, with 9 bases in between. TCR beta CDR3 regions came from multiplex PCR with 32 forward V and 13 reverse J primers. TCRdb reanalysed the multiplex PCR reads using MiXCR and keeps one entry per CDR3 protein. This table holds roughly 14,000 distinct CDR3 sequences, 28% found once. This clonotype was detected only once. No antigen is known for it.

The sequenced sample consisted of lung tumor tissue. The V gene is TRBV4-2, the J gene TRBJ1-1, with unresolved D. The sequence was collected from a man aged 35 to 55 with non-small cell lung cancer. CDR3 sequence reads: CASSQHLGTEAFF. The DNA for the CDR3 is TGTGCCAGCAGCCAACATTTAGGGACTGAAGCTTTCTTT.